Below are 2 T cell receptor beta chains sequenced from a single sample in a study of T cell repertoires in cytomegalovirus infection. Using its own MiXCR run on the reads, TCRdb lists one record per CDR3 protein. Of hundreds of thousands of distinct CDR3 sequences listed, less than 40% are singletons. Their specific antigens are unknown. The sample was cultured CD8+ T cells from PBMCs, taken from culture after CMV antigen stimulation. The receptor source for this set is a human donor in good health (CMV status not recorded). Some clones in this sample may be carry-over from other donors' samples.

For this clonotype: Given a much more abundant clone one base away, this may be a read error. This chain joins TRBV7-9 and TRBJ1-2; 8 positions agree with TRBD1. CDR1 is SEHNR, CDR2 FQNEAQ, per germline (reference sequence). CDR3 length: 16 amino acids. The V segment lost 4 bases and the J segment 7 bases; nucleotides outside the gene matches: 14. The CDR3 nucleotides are TGTGCCAGCAGCTCGGATACGGGACAGGTCGTCATTGGCTACACCTTC. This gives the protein CASSSDTGQVVIGYTF.

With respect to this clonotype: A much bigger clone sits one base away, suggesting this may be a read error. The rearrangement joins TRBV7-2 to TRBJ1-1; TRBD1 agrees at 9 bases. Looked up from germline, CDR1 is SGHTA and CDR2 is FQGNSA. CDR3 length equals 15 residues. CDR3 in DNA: TGTGCCAGCAGCTCTCACAGGGGGCGAGGCACTGAATCTTTCTTT. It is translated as CASSSHRGRGTESFF.